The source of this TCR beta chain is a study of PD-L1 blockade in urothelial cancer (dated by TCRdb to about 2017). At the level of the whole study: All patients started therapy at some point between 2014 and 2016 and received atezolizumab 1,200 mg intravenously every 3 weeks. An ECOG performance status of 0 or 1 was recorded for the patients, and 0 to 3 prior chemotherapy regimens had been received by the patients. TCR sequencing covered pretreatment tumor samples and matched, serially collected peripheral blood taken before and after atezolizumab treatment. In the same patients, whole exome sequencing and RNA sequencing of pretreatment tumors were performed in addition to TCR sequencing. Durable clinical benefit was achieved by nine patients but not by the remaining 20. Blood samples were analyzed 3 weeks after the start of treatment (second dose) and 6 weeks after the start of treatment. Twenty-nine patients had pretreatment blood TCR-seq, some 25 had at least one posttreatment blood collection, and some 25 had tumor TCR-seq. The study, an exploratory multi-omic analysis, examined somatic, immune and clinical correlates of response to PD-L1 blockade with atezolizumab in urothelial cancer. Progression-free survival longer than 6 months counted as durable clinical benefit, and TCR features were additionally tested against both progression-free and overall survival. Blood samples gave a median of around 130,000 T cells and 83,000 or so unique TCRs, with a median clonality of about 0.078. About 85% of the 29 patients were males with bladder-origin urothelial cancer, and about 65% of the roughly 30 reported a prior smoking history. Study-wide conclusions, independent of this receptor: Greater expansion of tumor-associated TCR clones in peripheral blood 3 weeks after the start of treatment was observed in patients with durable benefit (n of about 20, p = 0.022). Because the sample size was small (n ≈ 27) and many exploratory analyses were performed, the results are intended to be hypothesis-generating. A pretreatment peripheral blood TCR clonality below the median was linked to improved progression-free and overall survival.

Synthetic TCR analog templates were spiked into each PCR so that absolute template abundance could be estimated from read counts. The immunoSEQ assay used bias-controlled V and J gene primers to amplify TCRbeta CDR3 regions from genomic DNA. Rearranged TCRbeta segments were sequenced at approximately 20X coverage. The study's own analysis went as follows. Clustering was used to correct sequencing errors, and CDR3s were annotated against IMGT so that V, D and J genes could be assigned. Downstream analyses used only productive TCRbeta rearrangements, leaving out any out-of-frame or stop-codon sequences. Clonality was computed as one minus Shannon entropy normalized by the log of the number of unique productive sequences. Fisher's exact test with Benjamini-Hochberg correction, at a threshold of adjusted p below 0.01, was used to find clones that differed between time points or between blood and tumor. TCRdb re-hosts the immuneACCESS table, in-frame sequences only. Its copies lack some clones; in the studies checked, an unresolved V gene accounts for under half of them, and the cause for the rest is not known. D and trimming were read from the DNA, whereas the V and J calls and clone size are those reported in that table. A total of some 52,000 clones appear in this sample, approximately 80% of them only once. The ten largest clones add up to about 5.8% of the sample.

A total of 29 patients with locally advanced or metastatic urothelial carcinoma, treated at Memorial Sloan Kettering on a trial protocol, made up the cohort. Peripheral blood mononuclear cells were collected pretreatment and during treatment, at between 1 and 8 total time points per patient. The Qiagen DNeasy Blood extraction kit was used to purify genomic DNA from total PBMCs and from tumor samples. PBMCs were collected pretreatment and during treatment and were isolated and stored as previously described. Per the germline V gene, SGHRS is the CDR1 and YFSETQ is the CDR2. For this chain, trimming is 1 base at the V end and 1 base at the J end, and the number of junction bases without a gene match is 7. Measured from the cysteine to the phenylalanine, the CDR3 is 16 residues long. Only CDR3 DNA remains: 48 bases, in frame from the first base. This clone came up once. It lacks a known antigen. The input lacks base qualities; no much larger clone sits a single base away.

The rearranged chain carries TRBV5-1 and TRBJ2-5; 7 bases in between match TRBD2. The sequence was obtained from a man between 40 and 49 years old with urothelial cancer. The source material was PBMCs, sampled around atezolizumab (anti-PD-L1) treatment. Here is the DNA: TGCGCCAGCAGCTTGAGCGGGGCCCTCTCCCAAGAGACCCAGTACTTC. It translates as CASSLSGALSQETQYF.